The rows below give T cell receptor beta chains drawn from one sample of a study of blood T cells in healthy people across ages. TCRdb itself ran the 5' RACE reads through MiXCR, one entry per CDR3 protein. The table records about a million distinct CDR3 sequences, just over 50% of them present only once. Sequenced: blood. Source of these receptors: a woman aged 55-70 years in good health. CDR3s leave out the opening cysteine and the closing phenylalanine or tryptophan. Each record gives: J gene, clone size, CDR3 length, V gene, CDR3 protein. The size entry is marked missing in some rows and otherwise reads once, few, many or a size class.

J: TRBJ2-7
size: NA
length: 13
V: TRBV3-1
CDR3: ASSPPGGPNYEQY

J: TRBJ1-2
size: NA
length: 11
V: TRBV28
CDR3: ASSVAVNYGYT

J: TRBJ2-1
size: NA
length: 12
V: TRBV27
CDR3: ASSSTLPYNEQF

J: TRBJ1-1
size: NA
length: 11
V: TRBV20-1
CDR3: SATGQGIREAF

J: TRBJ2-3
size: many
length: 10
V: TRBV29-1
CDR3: SVGNPGDTQY

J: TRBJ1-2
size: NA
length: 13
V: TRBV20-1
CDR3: SARETGGGNYGYT

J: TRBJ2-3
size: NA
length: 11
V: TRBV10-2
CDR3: ATSSGREDTQY

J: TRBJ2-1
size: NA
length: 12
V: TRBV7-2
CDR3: ASSPRGQYNEQF

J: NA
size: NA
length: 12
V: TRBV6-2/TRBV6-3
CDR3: ASRERGRRYEQY

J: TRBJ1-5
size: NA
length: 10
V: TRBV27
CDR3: ASPTWHQPQH

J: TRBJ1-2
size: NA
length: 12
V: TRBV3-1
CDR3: ASSQDASDYGYT

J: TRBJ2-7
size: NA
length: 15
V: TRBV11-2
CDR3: ASSPQGGGQGIYEQY

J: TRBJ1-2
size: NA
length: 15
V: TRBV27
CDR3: ASTPSSVGVLNYGYT

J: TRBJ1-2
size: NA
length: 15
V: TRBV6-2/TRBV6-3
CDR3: ASSYAGPGTVIYGYT

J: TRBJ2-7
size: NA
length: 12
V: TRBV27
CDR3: ACSFSRGGYEQY

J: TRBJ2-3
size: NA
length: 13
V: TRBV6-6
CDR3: ASSSPRRDPDTQY

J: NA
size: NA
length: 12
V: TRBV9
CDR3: ASSEGTSLSEQY

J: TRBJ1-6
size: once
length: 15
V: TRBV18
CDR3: ASSPRSPGTGFQPLH

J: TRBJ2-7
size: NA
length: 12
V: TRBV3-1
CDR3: ASSQQTQSYEQY

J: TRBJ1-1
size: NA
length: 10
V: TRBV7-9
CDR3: ASAPRIAEAF

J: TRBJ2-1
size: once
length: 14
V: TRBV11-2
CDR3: ASSTGTASSYNEQF

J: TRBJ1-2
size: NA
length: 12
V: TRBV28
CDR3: ASSTQGLGRGYT

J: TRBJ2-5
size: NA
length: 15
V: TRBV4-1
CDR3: ASSQRVRGQGQETQY

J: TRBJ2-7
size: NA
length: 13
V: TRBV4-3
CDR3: ASSQDTDSGYEQY

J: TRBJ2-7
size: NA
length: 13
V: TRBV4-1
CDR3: ASSQAPGISYEQY

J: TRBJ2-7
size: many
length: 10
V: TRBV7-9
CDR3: ASSLARGEQY

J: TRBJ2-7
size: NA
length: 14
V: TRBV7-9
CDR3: ASSYGIGTVTYEQY

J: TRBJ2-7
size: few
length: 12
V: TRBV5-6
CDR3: ASSAIRGSYEQY